Below are 2 T cell receptor beta chains sequenced from a single sample in a study of cytomegalovirus exposure and HLA in healthy donors. The PCR employed 60 Vbeta primers together with 13 Jbeta primers. Here immunoSEQ multiplex PCR was the method, and the copy in TCRdb shows in-frame clones only, minus some. The sample shows around 170,000 clones, 80% to 85% of them seen only once. Sequenced: PBMCs. Every receptor here comes from a middle-aged man in good health and CMV-seropositive.

The V gene is TRBV7-2, the J gene TRBJ1-6; D gene uncertain. CDR1 is SGHTA, CDR2 FQGNSA, per germline. The CDR3 covers 15 residues. Trimming took 4 bases from V and 7 from J, leaving 14 bases between them. For the CDR3, the DNA is TGTGCCAGCAGCTCAAACCCGGTACAGAATTCACCCCTCCACTTT. Amino acid sequence: CASSSNPVQNSPLHF. The variable domain in full, with the rest retrieved from reference TRBV7-2 and TRBJ1-6, is GAGVSQSPSNKVTEKGKDVELRCDPISGHTALYWYRQSLGQGLEFLIYFQGNSAPDKSGLPSDRFSAERTGGSVSTLTIQRTQQEDSAVYLCASSSNPVQNSPLHFGNGTRLTVT.

V gene TRBV12-5 combines with J gene TRBJ1-6, with unresolved D. This CDR3 is built from 14 residues. V was clipped by 7 bases and J by 8 bases, with 15 bases between them. Germline V lookup: CDR1 LGHNT, CDR2 FRNRAP. The CDR3 loop is CASVQDWGDSPLHF. CDR3 nucleotides: TGTGCTAGTGTCCAGGACTGGGGAGATTCACCCCTCCACTTT. Variable domain in full (rest from reference TRBV12-5 and TRBJ1-6): DARVTQTPRHKVTEMGQEVTMRCQPILGHNTVFWYRQTMMQGLELLAYFRNRAPLDDSGMPKDRFSAEMPDATLATLKIQPSEPRDSAVYFCASVQDWGDSPLHFGNGTRLTVT.